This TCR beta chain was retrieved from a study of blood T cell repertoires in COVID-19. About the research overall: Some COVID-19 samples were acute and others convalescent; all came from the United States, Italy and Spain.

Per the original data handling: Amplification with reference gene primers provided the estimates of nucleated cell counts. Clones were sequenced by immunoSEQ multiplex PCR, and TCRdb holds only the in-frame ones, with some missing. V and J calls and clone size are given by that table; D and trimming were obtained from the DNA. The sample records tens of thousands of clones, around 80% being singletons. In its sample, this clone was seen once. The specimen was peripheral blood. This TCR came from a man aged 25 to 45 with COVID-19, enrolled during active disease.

In DNA, the CDR3 is TGTGCCAGTTCCTGGACAGGGGGTAATGAAAAACTGTTTTTT. Translation: CASSWTGGNEKLFF. The chain carries TRBV19 and TRBJ1-4, with 10 bases matching TRBD1. The V gene's germline CDR1 is LNHDA and CDR2 SQIVND (reference sequence). The CDR3 is 14 residues long. Trimming at V came to 8 bases and at J to 4 bases, leaving 4 bases not matched to a gene. The variable domain in full, with the rest retrieved from reference TRBV19 and TRBJ1-4, is DGGITQSPKYLFRKEGQNVTLSCEQNLNHDAMYWYRQDPGQGLRLIYYSQIVNDFQKGDIAEGYSVSREKKESFPLTVTSAQKNPTAFYLCASSWTGGNEKLFFGSGTQLSVL.